This T cell receptor (beta chain) was found in a study of blood T cell repertoires in COVID-19. Study-level information: From T cells, B-cell-depleted T cells, or PBMCs came the material, which was cDNA or gDNA.

The assay was immunoSEQ multiplex PCR, and TCRdb's table has in-frame clones only and misses some. The table shows fewer than 600,000 clones, with 80% to 90% occurring only once. This clone was seen only once. From germline, CDR1 is SGHRS and CDR2 YFSETQ. CDR3 size: 16 residues. V was pared by 5 bases and J by 3 bases, with 10 bases of the junction left unmatched. The sequence was obtained from a man younger than 30 with COVID-19, enrolled during active disease. The chain carries TRBV5-1 and TRBJ2-1; TRBD2 matches at 8 bases. The specimen was peripheral blood. The CDR3 nucleotides read TGCGCCAGCAGACCCTCGTTCGCGGGGGGCTACAATGAGCAGTTCTTC. Protein sequence: CASRPSFAGGYNEQFF.